The 24 T cell receptor beta chains in this list originate from one sample, sequenced in a study of cytomegalovirus exposure and HLA in healthy donors. PCR primers comprised 60 Vbeta and 13 Jbeta primers. Sequenced by immunoSEQ multiplex PCR; TCRdb stores in-frame clones only, minus some. The sample includes 200,000 to 300,000 clones, just under 85% of them seen just once. Input material: PBMCs. These receptors came from a woman in her 40s in good health and CMV-seropositive.

V gene TRBV5-1 combines with J gene TRBJ2-2; TRBD2 matches 7 bases. The CDR3 has 15 amino acids. The V gene's germline CDR1 is SGHRS and CDR2 YFSETQ. V shed 0 bases and J 5 bases; nucleotides not matched to a gene: 4. CDR3: CASSLETSRTGELFF. The CDR3 DNA sequence: TGCGCCAGCAGCTTGGAGACTAGCCGTACCGGGGAGCTGTTTTTT.

This clone was detected a few times. V gene TRBV18 combines with J gene TRBJ1-3, with D perhaps TRBD1 (6 bases). V was pared by 3 bases and J by 0 bases, with 15 bases between. The CDR3 runs 17 residues. The V gene's germline CDR1 is KGHSH and CDR2 LQKENI. CDR3 residues: CASSPKGDTHSGNTIYF. The CDR3 region has the DNA TGTGCCAGCTCACCGAAGGGGGACACCCACTCTGGAAACACCATATATTTT.

The chain recombines TRBV28 with TRBJ1-6, with a weak D call TRBD1 (6 bases). The V end lost 3 bases, the J end lost 9 bases, and 9 bases lay between the germline ends. Germline V CDR1 and CDR2: MDHEN, SYDVKM. The CDR3 is made up of 13 amino acids. CDR3 region: CASSFSRGSPLHF. CDR3 in DNA: TGTGCCAGCAGTTTTTCCAGGGGTTCACCCCTCCACTTT. The variable domain in full, with the rest retrieved from reference TRBV28 and TRBJ1-6, is DVKVTQSSRYLVKRTGEKVFLECVQDMDHENMFWYRQDPGLGLRLIYFSYDVKMKEKGDIPEGYSVSREKKERFSLILESASTNQTSMYLCASSFSRGSPLHFGNGTRLTVT.

This rearrangement joins TRBV2 to TRBJ1-5; D is unclear. Germline V gives CDR1 SNHLY, CDR2 FYNNEI. This CDR3 contains 16 residues. V lost 6 bases and J 2 bases, leaving 17 bases between the germline ends. CDR3 nucleotides: TGTGCCAGCAGCCTCCGAAGGAGGGCGGGCAATCAGCCCCAGCATTTT. Its translation: CASSLRRRAGNQPQHF.

The chain uses TRBV29-1 and TRBJ2-5; the D gene is possibly TRBD2 (5 bases). CDR1 SQVTM and CDR2 ANQGSEA come from the germline V gene. V was trimmed by 7 bases and J by 4 bases, leaving 13 bases between them. The CDR3 totals 12 residues. The CDR3 region has the DNA TGCAGCGCTAAACCGGCGGGAGAGACCCAGTACTTC. The encoded protein is CSAKPAGETQYF.

The chain uses TRBV19 and TRBJ2-3; 10 bases are shared with TRBD1. This CDR3 is built from 15 residues. The J segment lost 5 bases and the V segment lost 10 bases, leaving 12 bases of the junction unmatched. The germline V gene encodes CDR1 LNHDA and CDR2 SQIVND (reference sequence). CDR3 in DNA: TGTGCCACCGTCCCCCGACAGGGGGCTGGAGATACGCAGTATTTT. Translation gives CATVPRQGAGDTQYF.

In its sample, this clone was seen a few times. The rearrangement uses TRBV5-6 and TRBJ2-7, with 10 bases matching TRBD2. Germline V gene sequence: CDR1 SGHDT, CDR2 YYEEEE. V lost 5 bases to trimming and J lost 2 bases; unmatched junction nucleotides: 4. This CDR3 contains 14 residues. CDR3 in DNA: TGTGCCAGCAGTCCACTAGCGGGACCCTACGAGCAGTACTTC. Protein product: CASSPLAGPYEQYF. Drawing the rest from reference TRBV5-6 and TRBJ2-7, the complete variable domain is DAGVTQSPTHLIKTRGQQVTLRCSPKSGHDTVSWYQQALGQGPQFIFQYYEEEERQRGNFPDRFSGHQFPNYSSELNVNALLLGDSALYLCASSPLAGPYEQYFGPGTRLTVT.

The chain recombines TRBV18 with TRBJ1-1; 11 positions match TRBD1. With V trimmed by 2 bases and J by 5 bases, 1 base remained unmatched. The V gene's germline CDR1 is KGHSH and CDR2 LQKENI. The CDR3 runs 14 residues. CDR3 loop: CASSPGQGATEAFF. In DNA, the CDR3 is TGTGCCAGCTCACCAGGACAGGGGGCAACTGAAGCTTTCTTT.

The chain carries TRBV4-1 and TRBJ2-1, with TRBD2 identical over 14 bases. The CDR3 length is 16 residues. Germline CDR1 MGHRA, CDR2 YSYEKL. With 0 bases clipped from V and 5 bases from J, the junction kept 0 bases outside the gene matches. CDR3 in DNA: TGCGCCAGCAGCCAAGAGGGACTAGCGGGGGACAATGAGCAGTTCTTC. Translation: CASSQEGLAGDNEQFF.

V is TRBV5-4 and J is TRBJ1-3; tentative D call: TRBD1 (6 bases). Germline V gene data show CDR1 as SGHNT and CDR2 as YYREEE (reference sequence). The length of the CDR3 is 18 residues. V was trimmed by 4 bases and J by 2 bases, leaving 22 bases between them. The CDR3 spells CASSKGGGRVLTGNTIYF. In nucleotides, the CDR3 is TGTGCCAGCAGCAAAGGCGGGGGGCGCGTACTTACTGGAAACACCATATATTTT.

The V and J genes are TRBV7-2 and TRBJ2-3; tentative D call: TRBD2 (5 bases). V lost 1 base and J 6 bases, leaving 14 bases between the germline ends. The V gene's germline CDR1 is SGHTA and CDR2 FQGNSA. The CDR3 sequence is 15 residues long. The CDR3 is CASSLGRLSSDTQYF. CDR3 coding DNA: TGTGCCAGCAGCTTAGGGAGGCTATCCTCGGATACGCAGTATTTT.

The CDR3: CASSQQPQGYEQYF. The CDR3, as DNA: TGTGCCAGCAGCCAACAGCCCCAGGGCTACGAGCAGTACTTC. This sequence joins TRBV28 and TRBJ2-7; TRBD1 is a possible D gene (5 bases). The CDR3 sequence is 14 residues long. Looked up from germline, CDR1 is MDHEN and CDR2 is SYDVKM. V was shortened by 6 bases and J by 3 bases, with 15 bases between the two germline ends. Full variable domain (missing parts from reference TRBV28 and TRBJ2-7): DVKVTQSSRYLVKRTGEKVFLECVQDMDHENMFWYRQDPGLGLRLIYFSYDVKMKEKGDIPEGYSVSREKKERFSLILESASTNQTSMYLCASSQQPQGYEQYFGPGTRLTVT.

V is TRBV13 and J is TRBJ2-3, with TRBD2 as a possible D gene (7 bases). The CDR3 runs 15 residues. Germline V CDR1 and CDR2: PRHDT, FYEKMQ (reference sequence). Between the trimmed V and J ends, which lost 7 bases and 1 base, there was a span of 15 bases. The CDR3 region is CASNLGGLRTDTQYF. The DNA for the CDR3 is TGTGCCAGCAACCTCGGGGGGCTGCGCACAGATACGCAGTATTTT. Combining the CDR3 with reference TRBV13 and TRBJ2-3 gives the whole variable domain AAGVIQSPRHLIKEKRETATLKCYPIPRHDTVYWYQQGPGQDPQFLISFYEKMQSDKGSIPDRFSAQQFSDYHSELNMSSLELGDSALYFCASNLGGLRTDTQYFGPGTRLTVL.

The gene calls are TRBV12-2 and TRBJ2-7; the tabulated D call, TRBD1, remains unverified against the DNA. TRBV12-2 is recorded as a pseudogene. This CDR3 spans 17 amino acids. DNA of the CDR3: TGTGCAAGTCGTTCGAACAGGGGGGGAACGACCTCCTACGAGCAGTACTTC. As protein: CASRSNRGGTTSYEQYF.

The chain recombines TRBV27 with TRBJ2-7; 8 bases are shared with TRBD2. The CDR3 is 14 amino acids. The J segment lost 5 bases and the V segment lost 5 bases, leaving 8 bases of the junction unmatched. Germline V gene data show CDR1 as MNHEY and CDR2 as SMNVEV (reference sequence). As DNA, the CDR3 is TGTGCCAGCAGTCGTCCGGGACTAGTGGACGAGCAGTACTTC. Amino acids: CASSRPGLVDEQYF.

The chain has TRBV25-1 and TRBJ2-3; a weak D match, TRBD2 (7 bases). The germline V and J ends were trimmed by 8 bases and 6 bases, with 30 bases remaining between them. This CDR3 has 18 amino acids. Germline assignment: CDR1 MGHDK and CDR2 SYGVNS. The CDR3 bases are TGTGCCAGCCGAACGACTCTGCGACGGTCTAGGGGGGGTGATACGCAGTATTTT. This sequence encodes CASRTTLRRSRGGDTQYF.

This chain connects TRBV19 to TRBJ2-7; TRBD1 matches 9 bases. V shed 4 bases, J shed 5 bases, and the junction held 6 bases outside the gene matches. This CDR3 is built from 14 residues. From germline, CDR1 is LNHDA and CDR2 SQIVND (reference sequence). The CDR3 spells CASSTGTGPNEQYF. Written as DNA, the CDR3 is TGTGCCAGTAGTACGGGGACAGGGCCAAACGAGCAGTACTTC. The full variable domain, completed using reference TRBV19 and TRBJ2-7, is DGGITQSPKYLFRKEGQNVTLSCEQNLNHDAMYWYRQDPGQGLRLIYYSQIVNDFQKGDIAEGYSVSREKKESFPLTVTSAQKNPTAFYLCASSTGTGPNEQYFGPGTRLTVT.

This chain uses TRBV29-1 with TRBJ2-1, with D perhaps TRBD2 (6 bases). CDR3 length: 16 residues. Deletions cut 3 bases from V and 8 bases from J, with 23 bases between. The V gene's germline CDR1 is SQVTM and CDR2 ANQGSEA. The CDR3 sequence: CSVEGQRVARVDEQFF. The CDR3 DNA reads TGCAGCGTTGAGGGCCAGCGGGTAGCTAGGGTGGATGAGCAGTTCTTC.

The V call is TRBV29-1, the J call TRBJ2-5, with D unresolved. The J call is uncertain, as TRBJ2-7 better fits the DNA end. CDR3 length equals 12 residues. Germline CDR1 is SQVTM and CDR2 is ANQGSEA. The CDR3 sequence: CSVAPMGDEQYF. CDR3 bases: TGCAGCGTGGCCCCTATGGGCGACGAGCAGTACTTC.

V gene TRBV7-9 combines with J gene TRBJ1-4; weak D call: TRBD1 (6 bases). This CDR3 is built from 15 residues. Deletions cut 2 bases from V and 3 bases from J, with 10 bases between. CDR1 is SEHNR and CDR2 is FQNEAQ in the germline V gene (reference sequence). CDR3 nucleotides: TGTGCCAGCAGCTTATTCGGACAGCCTAATGAAAAACTGTTTTTT. Its translation: CASSLFGQPNEKLFF.

This clone was counted a single time. This chain connects TRBV14 to TRBJ2-5, with 7 bases lining up with TRBD1. The CDR3 totals 14 residues. In germline, CDR1 is SGHDN, CDR2 FVKESK. After removal of 4 bases from V and 1 base from J, the junction contained 3 bases not matched to a gene. CDR3 loop: CASSPTGAQETQYF. CDR3 DNA sequence: TGTGCCAGCAGCCCTACAGGGGCCCAAGAGACCCAGTACTTC.

The rearrangement links TRBV7-2 to TRBJ2-1; 9 bases match TRBD1. This CDR3 contains 16 residues. The germline V gene encodes CDR1 SGHTA and CDR2 FQGNSA. The V and J ends lost 4 bases and 6 bases, in that order; junction bases with no gene match: 10. For the CDR3, the DNA is TGTGCCAGCAGCTCAACGGCCGGGACAGGGCTCAATGAGCAGTTCTTC. The encoded protein is CASSSTAGTGLNEQFF.

This clone was counted a single time. The rearrangement joins TRBV6-6 to TRBJ1-3; the D gene is possibly TRBD1 (6 bases). Per the germline V gene, CDR1 is MNHNY and CDR2 is SVGAGI (reference sequence). The CDR3 sequence is 13 residues long. Trimming removed 7 bases from V and 3 bases from J, with 10 bases in between. For the CDR3, the DNA is TGTGCCAGCACCACAGGGTTTGGAAACACCATATATTTT. Its translation: CASTTGFGNTIYF.

V gene TRBV7-9 combines with J gene TRBJ2-1, with TRBD2 matching over 11 bases. Germline lookup yields CDR1 SEHNR and CDR2 FQNEAQ (reference sequence). The CDR3 spans 16 residues. J was trimmed by 8 bases and V by 5 bases; bases with no gene match: 11. The CDR3 DNA reads as TGTGCCAGCAGCGCTGAACTAGCGGGAGCCTTCTATGAGCAGTTCTTC. Amino acid sequence: CASSAELAGAFYEQFF.